This T cell receptor (beta chain) is from a study of T-cell memory formation after mild COVID-19. Study-level findings and limits: The study found balanced CD4/CD8 in clones contracting day 15 to 85 and a CD4+ lean in later expanders.

To note about this clonotype: Its target is unknown.

Germline assignment: CDR1 MNHEY and CDR2 SVGAGI. Trimming removed 2 bases at V and 4 bases at J, with 9 bases between. CDR3 length: 15 amino acids. Constant-segment primers were used for 5'RACE, and the resulting TCR alpha and TCR beta cDNA libraries carried sample barcodes and UMIs. TCRdb processed the 5' RACE reads anew with MiXCR; each CDR3 protein has one entry. This sample has roughly 340,000 distinct CDR3 sequences, with approximately 22% found just once. The chain links TRBV6-5 to TRBJ2-6; no firm D call. The clonotype originates from a man between 18 and 29 years old who had mild COVID-19 (a few samples of this study predate the infection). Cell type and time point are not known. The sequencing input was PBMCs or a T cell subset sorted from them (not recorded which). The CDR3 DNA reads TGTGCCAGCAGTTACGGGGTTTACGGGGCCAACGTCCTGACTTTC. Its translation is CASSYGVYGANVLTF.